This entry describes one T cell receptor beta chain. Specified treatment: randomized to nivolumab then ipilimumab (arm A) or the reverse (arm B). DNA-damaging chemotherapy had not been given to any patient beforehand. From thawed PBMCs, live CD3+CD8+ cells negative for CD19 and CD56 were sorted. This sample was taken from a study of sequential checkpoint blockade in melanoma. Across the study: Maintenance nivolumab came after either treatment sequence.

CDR1 is SNHLY, CDR2 FYNNEI, per germline. This CDR3 spans 11 amino acids. V lost 10 bases, J lost 4 bases, and 11 bases lay in between. Clones were sequenced by immunoSEQ multiplex PCR, and TCRdb holds only the in-frame ones, with some missing. The sample shows a few thousand clones, 55% to 65% of them seen only once. This chain connects TRBV2 to TRBJ2-7; D perhaps matches TRBD1 (7 bases). The receptor comes from a human patient with melanoma. Some clones in this sample may be carry-over from other donors' samples. This material consisted of CD8+ T cells sorted from blood (inferred from file names), taken from a patient given nivolumab and ipilimumab in sequence. CDR3 DNA: TGTGCCAACCAGGGGGGATACGAGCAGTACTTC. As protein: CANQGGYEQYF.